The T cell receptor (beta chain) described here comes from a study of post-analysis software for immune sequencing data. Overall study results and limits: Compared with controls, patients had more of about 5 TRBV segments, including TRBV5-6, TRBV5-1 and TRBV20-1. By F measure, samples from a shared preparation batch strongly co-clustered.

Unique-molecular-identifier-tagged TCR beta cDNA libraries were used. TCRdb reprocessed the PCR reads via MiXCR and lists one record per CDR3 protein. The sample yields roughly 800,000 distinct CDR3 sequences, roughly 27% seen once. Remarks on this clonotype: Antigen: not known.

The V gene lost 0 bases and the J gene lost 4 bases, with 21 bases spanning the gap. The germline V gene encodes CDR1 DFQATT and CDR2 SNEGSKA (reference sequence). The CDR3 consists of 17 residues. This receptor was obtained from a girl aged 10-17 years with multiple sclerosis. The chain carries TRBV20-1 and TRBJ1-1; tentative D call: TRBD1 (6 bases). The sample was blood. CDR3 in amino acids: CSARDPGRGWAGTEAFF. The CDR3, as DNA: TGCAGTGCTAGAGACCCTGGCAGGGGCTGGGCGGGCACTGAAGCTTTCTTT.